The next 16 T cell receptor beta chains were all read from a single sample in a study of shared clonotypes between healthy human individuals (dated by TCRdb to 2020 to 2022). The method behind the library was the immunoSEQ multiplex PCR assay. The source is immuneACCESS, and TCRdb retained only in-frame sequences with V and J called. Part of the clones is not carried over; for the studies checked, unresolved V genes explain less than half of this, and the remainder is unexplained. The sample table lists 850,000 to 1,200,000 clones, about 75% of them with a count of one. 1.4% of the sample rests with the top ten. Sequenced: memory CD4+ T cells sorted from blood. The cell subset or site label of this sample denotes: CD45RA-negative fraction. The receptors originated from a man aged 18 to 29 in good health.

The chain joins TRBV27 to TRBJ1-1; 11 positions agree with TRBD1. Germline-derived CDR1 and CDR2 are MNHEY and SMNVEV (reference sequence). V gave up 5 bases and J gave up 3 bases; unmatched junction bases: 5. The CDR3 length is 15 residues. The CDR3 protein is CASSPGDRGYTEAFF. In DNA form, the CDR3 reads TGTGCCAGCAGTCCCGGGGACAGGGGGTACACTGAAGCTTTCTTT.

The rearrangement joins TRBV27 to TRBJ2-3; either TRBD1 or TRBD2 may supply D (5 bases each). Looked up from germline, CDR1 is MNHEY and CDR2 is SMNVEV (reference sequence). V lost 5 bases and J lost 5, with 14 bases in between. CDR3 size: 14 residues. The CDR3 here is CASSASGPRDTQYF. The DNA of the CDR3 is TGTGCCAGCAGTGCCTCGGGACCTAGAGATACGCAGTATTTT.

This clone was picked up one time. The chain employs TRBV6-6 and TRBJ1-2; no clear D gene. Germline CDR1 and CDR2: MNHNY and SVGAGI (reference sequence). The CDR3 contains 13 residues. Deletions cut 2 bases from V and 7 bases from J, with 11 bases between. Here the CDR3 reads CASSYTKTSGYTF. The CDR3 DNA is TGTGCCAGCAGTTACACAAAAACGAGTGGCTACACCTTC.

The chain couples TRBV5-1 to TRBJ1-1, with a weak D call TRBD1 (5 bases). The CDR3 consists of 14 residues. From germline, CDR1 is SGHRS and CDR2 YFSETQ. The V and J ends lost 0 bases and 7 bases respectively, with 13 bases between them. CDR3 in amino acids: CASSLVPGSGEAFF. CDR3 sequence (DNA): TGCGCCAGCAGCTTGGTTCCAGGGTCAGGTGAAGCTTTCTTT.

CDR3 loop: CASRSRGVEKLFF. Here the CDR3 DNA reads TGTGCCAGCAGGTCCCGGGGCGTGGAAAAACTGTTTTTT. V usage is TRBV27 and J usage is TRBJ1-4; D possibly corresponds to TRBD1 (5 bases). Per germline, CDR1 MNHEY and CDR2 SMNVEV (reference sequence). The V end was cut by 6 bases, the J end by 8 bases, with 13 bases between. The CDR3 is made up of 13 amino acids.

The genes are TRBV4-2 and TRBJ2-1, with 11 bases matching TRBD2. Germline loops: CDR1 LGHNA, CDR2 YNFKEQ. With V trimmed by 6 bases and J by 4 bases, 5 bases remained unmatched. The CDR3 is made up of 15 amino acids. CDR3: CASSPSGGTYNEQFF. CDR3 DNA: TGTGCCAGCAGTCCTAGCGGGGGGACATACAATGAGCAGTTCTTC.

The chain carries TRBV10-3 and TRBJ1-1; 9 bases agree with TRBD1. Germline loops: CDR1 ENHRY, CDR2 SYGVKD. This CDR3 spans 14 amino acids. The trim removed 4 bases at V and 4 bases at J, leaving 4 bases unmatched. This CDR3 reads CAISAGQGVTEAFF. CDR3 DNA sequence: TGTGCCATCAGTGCGGGACAGGGCGTCACTGAAGCTTTCTTT.

V usage is TRBV25-1 and J usage is TRBJ1-6; no clear D. Trimming stripped 4 bases from V and 6 bases from J, with 10 bases between. This CDR3 is built from 14 residues. Germline V lookup: CDR1 MGHDK, CDR2 SYGVNS. CDR3 DNA sequence: TGTGCCAGCAGTGTTTACAGCCTTAATTCACCCCTCCACTTT. This translates into CASSVYSLNSPLHF.

The rearrangement joins TRBV2 to TRBJ2-3, with a tentative D call TRBD1 (6 bases). Trimming pared 8 bases from V and 0 bases from J, leaving 21 bases between. Per germline, CDR1 SNHLY and CDR2 FYNNEI. This CDR3 has 17 residues. CDR3 in amino acids: CASSRRGTQTSTDTQYF. The DNA for the CDR3 is TGTGCCAGCTCAAGAAGGGGGACCCAGACTAGCACAGATACGCAGTATTTT.

This CDR3 is CASRGRGINEKLFF. CDR3 bases: TGTGCCAGCAGAGGCCGCGGTATTAATGAAAAACTGTTTTTT. The chain couples TRBV5-6 to TRBJ1-4; the D is unclear. This CDR3 contains 14 residues. V was shortened by 5 bases and J by 4 bases, with 12 bases between the two germline ends. Per the germline V gene, CDR1 is SGHDT and CDR2 is YYEEEE.

The gene calls are TRBV6-5 and TRBJ1-3, with a possible D match to TRBD1 (6 bases). Trimming took off 2 bases at V and 4 bases at J, with 9 bases between the two ends. The CDR3 contains 14 residues. CDR1 and CDR2 from the germline V gene are MNHEY and SVGAGI. CDR3 region: CASSYGTPGNTIYF. As DNA, the CDR3 is TGTGCCAGCAGTTACGGGACACCAGGAAACACCATATATTTT.

V gene TRBV30 combines with J gene TRBJ2-7; 8 nucleotides line up with TRBD1. Germline CDR1 reads GTSNPN; CDR2 reads SVGIG (reference sequence). This CDR3 region has 10 residues. The V and J ends lost 2 bases and 11 bases, in that order; junction bases with no gene match: 2. The CDR3 coding sequence is TGTGCCTGGAGTCGGGACAGGAAGTACTTC. Amino acids: CAWSRDRKYF. The full variable domain, in which reference TRBV30 and TRBJ2-7 provide the parts outside the CDR3, is SQTIHQWPATLVQPVGSPLSLECTVEGTSNPNLYWYRQAAGRGLQLLFYSVGIGQISSEVPQNLSASRPQDRQFILSSKKLLLSDSGFYLCAWSRDRKYFGPGTRLTVT.

This chain links TRBV6-1 with TRBJ2-2; possibly TRBD1 for D (6 bases). The germline CDR1 and CDR2 sequences are MNHNS and SASEGT. The CDR3 has 13 residues. With 6 bases removed from V and 8 bases from J, the gap between germline ends came to 13 bases. CDR3 in amino acids: CASSRQVFGELFF. The CDR3, as DNA: TGTGCCAGCAGCCGACAGGTCTTTGGGGAGCTGTTTTTT.

The chain is built from TRBV11-2 and TRBJ1-6, with a weak D call TRBD1 (6 bases). The CDR3 covers 15 residues. The germline gives CDR1 SGHAT, CDR2 FQNNGV. Trimming took off 5 bases at V and 7 bases at J, with 15 bases between the two ends. The CDR3 DNA sequence: TGTGCCAGCAGCGGGGGGCTATCCGGGAATTCACCCCTCCACTTT. It specifies CASSGGLSGNSPLHF.

The V and J genes are TRBV6-5 and TRBJ1-2; maybe TRBD1 (5 bases). Between the trimmed V and J ends, which lost 5 bases and 2 bases, there was a span of 12 bases. Germline V gene data show CDR1 as MNHEY and CDR2 as SVGAGI. The CDR3 totals 14 residues. The DNA for the CDR3 is TGTGCCAGCAGTGAGGACATTCGGAACTATGGCTACACCTTC. This gives the protein CASSEDIRNYGYTF.

The chain links TRBV10-3 to TRBJ1-5, with 7 nucleotides matching TRBD1. V lost 11 bases, J lost 2 bases, and 3 bases stayed unmatched. The CDR3 covers 12 residues. The germline CDR1 and CDR2 sequences are ENHRY and SYGVKD. The CDR3 bases are TGTGCCGTTGGACAGGGCAATCAGCCCCAGCATTTT. Protein: CAVGQGNQPQHF.